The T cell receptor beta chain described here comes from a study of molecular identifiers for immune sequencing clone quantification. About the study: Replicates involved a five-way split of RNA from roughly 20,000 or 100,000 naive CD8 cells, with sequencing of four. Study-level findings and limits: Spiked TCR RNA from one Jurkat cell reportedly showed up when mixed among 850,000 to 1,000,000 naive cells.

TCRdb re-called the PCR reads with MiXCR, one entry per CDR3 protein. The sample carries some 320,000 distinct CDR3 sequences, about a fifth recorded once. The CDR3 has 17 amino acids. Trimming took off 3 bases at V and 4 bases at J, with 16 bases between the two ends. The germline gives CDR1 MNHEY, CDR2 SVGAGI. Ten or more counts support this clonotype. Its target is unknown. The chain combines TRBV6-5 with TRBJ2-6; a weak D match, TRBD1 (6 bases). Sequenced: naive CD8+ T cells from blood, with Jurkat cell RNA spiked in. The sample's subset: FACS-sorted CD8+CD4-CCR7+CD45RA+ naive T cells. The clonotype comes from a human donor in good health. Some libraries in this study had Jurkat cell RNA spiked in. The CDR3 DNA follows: TGTGCCAGCAGTTATAACAGGGTCCGGGTAGGGGCCAACGTCCTGACTTTC. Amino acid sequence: CASSYNRVRVGANVLTF.